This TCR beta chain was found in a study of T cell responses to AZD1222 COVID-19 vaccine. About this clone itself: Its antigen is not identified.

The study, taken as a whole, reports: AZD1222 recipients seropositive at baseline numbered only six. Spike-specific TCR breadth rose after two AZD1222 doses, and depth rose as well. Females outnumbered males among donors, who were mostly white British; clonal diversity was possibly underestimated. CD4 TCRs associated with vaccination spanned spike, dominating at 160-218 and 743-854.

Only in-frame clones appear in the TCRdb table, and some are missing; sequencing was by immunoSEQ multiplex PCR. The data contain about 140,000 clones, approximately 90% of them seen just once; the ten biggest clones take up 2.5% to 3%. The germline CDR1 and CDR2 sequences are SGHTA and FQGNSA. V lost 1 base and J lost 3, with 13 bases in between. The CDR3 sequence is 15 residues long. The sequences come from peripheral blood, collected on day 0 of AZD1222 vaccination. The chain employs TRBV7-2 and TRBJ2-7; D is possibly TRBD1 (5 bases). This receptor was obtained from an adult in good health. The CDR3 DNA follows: TGTGCCAGCAGCTTAGGGACACCCTTCCTCTACGAGCAGTACTTC. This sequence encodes CASSLGTPFLYEQYF.